The clone carrying this TCR beta chain was detected many times. Its specificity is not known. Between the trimmed V and J ends, which lost 6 bases and 1 base, there was a span of 10 bases. Germline V CDR1 and CDR2: MNHEY, SMNVEV (reference sequence). CDR3 length: 13 residues. Amplification targeted TCR beta CDR3 regions from RNA transcripts. With the HTBI primer set, the TCR CDR3 went through a first round of RT-PCR. TCRdb redid the calling of the multiplex PCR reads with MiXCR, one entry per CDR3 protein. Among 300,000 or so distinct CDR3 sequences listed, about 20% were seen once. This sample was taken from a study of T cells in Graves' hyperthyroidism and ophthalmopathy. Findings and limits, study-wide: Through a model of 13 V-J features, ophthalmopathy was separated from stable hyperthyroidism. Most clonotypes expanded in the thyroid (above 0.001) were also present in blood.

Researchers defined stable Graves' hyperthyroidism as no ophthalmopathy progression within 18 months. The chain is built from TRBV27 and TRBJ2-7; TRBD1 or TRBD2 may be the D gene (5 bases each). The source is a woman between 45 and 60 years old with Graves' hyperthyroidism. Sequencing was carried out using blood. CDR3 loop: CASRRGSSYEQYF. The CDR3 bases are TGTGCCAGCAGGAGGGGCAGTTCCTACGAGCAGTACTTC.